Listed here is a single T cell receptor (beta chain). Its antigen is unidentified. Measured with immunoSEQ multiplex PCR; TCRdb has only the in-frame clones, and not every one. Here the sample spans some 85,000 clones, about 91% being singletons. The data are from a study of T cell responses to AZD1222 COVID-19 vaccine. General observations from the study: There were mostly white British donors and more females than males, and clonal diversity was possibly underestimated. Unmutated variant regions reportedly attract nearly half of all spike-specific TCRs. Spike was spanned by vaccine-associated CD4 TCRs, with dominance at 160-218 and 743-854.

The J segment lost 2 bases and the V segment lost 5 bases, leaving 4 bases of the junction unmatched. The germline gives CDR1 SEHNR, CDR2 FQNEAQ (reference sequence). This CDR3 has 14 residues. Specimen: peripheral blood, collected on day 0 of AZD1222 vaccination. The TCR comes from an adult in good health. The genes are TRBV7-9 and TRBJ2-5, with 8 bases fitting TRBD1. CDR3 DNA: TGTGCCAGCAGCAGCAGGACAGGGCAAGAGACCCAGTACTTC. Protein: CASSSRTGQETQYF.